The clone carrying this T cell receptor (beta chain) was seen only a few times. Its cognate antigen is unknown. Between days 10 and 11 of culture, CD4+ T cells were separated out. Cultures had half their medium replaced with IL-2 medium on days 3 and 7. This specimen comes from a study of vaccination effects on CD4 cells after COVID-19. Some clones are missing from TCRdb's copy, which holds only in-frame ones; the method was immunoSEQ multiplex PCR. The table includes about 64,000 clones, 72% detected once. The input for sequencing was CD4+ T cells from PBMCs cultured without peptide, taken before COVID-19 vaccination. The receptor was derived from a human donor who had a prior SARS-CoV-2 infection.

The CDR3 loop is CASSAETGFYEQYF. The CDR3 nucleotides read TGTGCCAGCAGTGCAGAGACAGGGTTCTACGAGCAGTACTTC. The chain uses TRBV2 and TRBJ2-7; TRBD1 matches 7 bases. V shed 4 bases and J 3 bases; nucleotides not matched to a gene: 6. From germline, CDR1 is SNHLY and CDR2 FYNNEI. This CDR3 is built from 14 residues.